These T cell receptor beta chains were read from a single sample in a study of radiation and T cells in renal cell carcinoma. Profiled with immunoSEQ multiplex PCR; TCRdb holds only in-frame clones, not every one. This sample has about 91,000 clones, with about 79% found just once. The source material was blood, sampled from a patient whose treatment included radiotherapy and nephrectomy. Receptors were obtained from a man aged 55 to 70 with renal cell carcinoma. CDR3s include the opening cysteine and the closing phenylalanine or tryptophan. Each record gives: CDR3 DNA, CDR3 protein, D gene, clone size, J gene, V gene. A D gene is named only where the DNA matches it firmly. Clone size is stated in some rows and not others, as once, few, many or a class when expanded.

CDR3nt: TGTGCCAGCAGTGAATTGGGCCTAGGGTACGAGCAGTACTTC; CDR3aa: CASSELGLGYEQYF; d_gene: .; abundance: .; j_gene: TRBJ2-7; v_gene: TRBV6-5
CDR3nt: TGTGCCAGCATGATGAGGGGCCGGAGCTCCTACGAGCAGTACTTC; CDR3aa: CASMMRGRSSYEQYF; d_gene: .; abundance: few; j_gene: TRBJ2-7; v_gene: TRBV27
CDR3nt: TGCAGCGTGTCAACCCAAGAGACCCAGTACTTC; CDR3aa: CSVSTQETQYF; d_gene: .; abundance: .; j_gene: TRBJ2-5; v_gene: TRBV29-1
CDR3nt: TGCGCCAGCAGCCAAGATGGAGAGACTAGGCGCCACGAGCAGTACTTC; CDR3aa: CASSQDGETRRHEQYF; d_gene: .; abundance: .; j_gene: TRBJ2-7; v_gene: TRBV4-1
CDR3nt: TGTGCCAGCAGCCCCGGGACAGCCGGAGAGACCCAGTACTTC; CDR3aa: CASSPGTAGETQYF; d_gene: TRBD1; abundance: .; j_gene: TRBJ2-5; v_gene: TRBV7-9
CDR3nt: TGTGCCAGCAGCGCAGGTGGTGGGATTGGGGAAGAGACCCAGTACTTC; CDR3aa: CASSAGGGIGEETQYF; d_gene: .; abundance: .; j_gene: TRBJ2-5; v_gene: TRBV7-9
CDR3nt: TGTGCCATCAGTTGGACAGGGAGCTCCTACAATGAGCAGTTCTTC; CDR3aa: CAISWTGSSYNEQFF; d_gene: TRBD1; abundance: .; j_gene: TRBJ2-1; v_gene: TRBV10-3
CDR3nt: TGTGCCAGCAGTTACACCGGGACAGGTCCCTACGAGCAGTACTTC; CDR3aa: CASSYTGTGPYEQYF; d_gene: TRBD1; abundance: .; j_gene: TRBJ2-7; v_gene: TRBV6-5
CDR3nt: TGTGCCAGCACTGAGCAGGGGACCTACAATGAGCAGTTCTTC; CDR3aa: CASTEQGTYNEQFF; d_gene: .; abundance: .; j_gene: TRBJ2-1; v_gene: TRBV27
CDR3nt: TGCGCCAGCAGTCCTGACGGGGCGACCCCGATGAACACTGAAGCTTTCTTT; CDR3aa: CASSPDGATPMNTEAFF; d_gene: .; abundance: .; j_gene: TRBJ1-1; v_gene: TRBV23-1
CDR3nt: TGTGCCAGCAGCCCTAGCGGGATAGGTGACAATGAGCAGTTCTTC; CDR3aa: CASSPSGIGDNEQFF; d_gene: TRBD2; abundance: .; j_gene: TRBJ2-1; v_gene: TRBV7-9
CDR3nt: TGCGCCAGCAGCCAAGAGGACAGATGGGTAGGGGGGGAAAAACTGTTTTTT; CDR3aa: CASSQEDRWVGGEKLFF; d_gene: .; abundance: .; j_gene: TRBJ1-4; v_gene: TRBV4-3
CDR3nt: TGTGCCAGCAGCAGCCCCCGGACCGGGGAGCTGTTTTTT; CDR3aa: CASSSPRTGELFF; d_gene: .; abundance: .; j_gene: TRBJ2-2; v_gene: TRBV21-1
CDR3nt: TGCGCCAGCAGCTACGAAATCCCGAACACCGGGGAGCTGTTTTTT; CDR3aa: CASSYEIPNTGELFF; d_gene: .; abundance: .; j_gene: TRBJ2-2; v_gene: TRBV5-1
CDR3nt: TGTGCCAGCGGAGGGGCAGGGACCCATCAGCCCCAGCATTTT; CDR3aa: CASGGAGTHQPQHF; d_gene: .; abundance: medium-sized; j_gene: TRBJ1-5; v_gene: TRBV9
CDR3nt: TGTGCCAGTAGTATTAGAGGCTCCGGGGAGCTGTTTTTT; CDR3aa: CASSIRGSGELFF; d_gene: .; abundance: once; j_gene: TRBJ2-2; v_gene: TRBV19
CDR3nt: TGTGCCAGCAGCGCCACGGGACAGGGCGAGACCCAGTACTTC; CDR3aa: CASSATGQGETQYF; d_gene: TRBD1; abundance: .; j_gene: TRBJ2-5; v_gene: TRBV7-9
CDR3nt: TGCGCCAGCAGCTTGCAAGGCAGCGGAATGAACACTGAAGCTTTCTTT; CDR3aa: CASSLQGSGMNTEAFF; d_gene: .; abundance: .; j_gene: TRBJ1-1; v_gene: TRBV5-1
CDR3nt: TGTGCCAGCAGTTCCGATTCGTACAATGAGCAGTTCTTC; CDR3aa: CASSSDSYNEQFF; d_gene: .; abundance: .; j_gene: TRBJ2-1; v_gene: TRBV7-7
CDR3nt: TGTGCCAGCAGTGAGCAGGGACAGGGGGCCTCTGAAGCTTTCTTT; CDR3aa: CASSEQGQGASEAFF; d_gene: TRBD1; abundance: once; j_gene: TRBJ1-1; v_gene: TRBV6-4
CDR3nt: TGTGCCAGCAGTCAGGACAGGGGGAGAAGTCAGCCCCAGCATTTT; CDR3aa: CASSQDRGRSQPQHF; d_gene: TRBD1; abundance: .; j_gene: TRBJ1-5; v_gene: TRBV6-1
CDR3nt: TGTGCCAGCAGTCAGGACAGGGGGCGAGGCACCGGGGAGCTGTTTTTT; CDR3aa: CASSQDRGRGTGELFF; d_gene: TRBD1; abundance: .; j_gene: TRBJ2-2; v_gene: TRBV27
CDR3nt: TGTGCCAGCAGCCCAGGTGATGGGGGAGGCACCACAGATACGCAGTATTTT; CDR3aa: CASSPGDGGGTTDTQYF; d_gene: .; abundance: .; j_gene: TRBJ2-3; v_gene: TRBV4-2
CDR3nt: TGCGCCAGCAGCCAAGATAGTGGGGGAGTAGCGGGAGTTAAGGATACGCAGTATTTT; CDR3aa: CASSQDSGGVAGVKDTQYF; d_gene: TRBD2; abundance: .; j_gene: TRBJ2-3; v_gene: TRBV4-1
CDR3nt: TGTGCCAGCAGCCCCGACGGGATACAAGAGACCCAGTACTTC; CDR3aa: CASSPDGIQETQYF; d_gene: .; abundance: .; j_gene: TRBJ2-5; v_gene: TRBV7-2
CDR3nt: TGCGCCAGCAGCCCCCTTTTTAAGGACCCGACGCGGACCTACGAGCAGTACTTC; CDR3aa: CASSPLFKDPTRTYEQYF; d_gene: .; abundance: .; j_gene: TRBJ2-7; v_gene: TRBV4-1
CDR3nt: TGTGCCAGCAGTAGATACCACAATGAGCAGTTCTTC; CDR3aa: CASSRYHNEQFF; d_gene: .; abundance: .; j_gene: TRBJ2-1; v_gene: TRBV6-5
CDR3nt: TGCGCCAGCGGGAGGAATCGGCGGAGCGGCGAGCCCGGGGAGCTGTTTTTT; CDR3aa: CASGRNRRSGEPGELFF; d_gene: .; abundance: .; j_gene: TRBJ2-2; v_gene: TRBV10-2
CDR3nt: TGTGCCAGTATGGAGGGTATTGGTGGCTATGGCTACACCTTC; CDR3aa: CASMEGIGGYGYTF; d_gene: .; abundance: .; j_gene: TRBJ1-2; v_gene: TRBV19
CDR3nt: TGTGCCAGCAGCTTAGGTCGCGGGAGGACCTACAATGAGCAGTTCTTC; CDR3aa: CASSLGRGRTYNEQFF; d_gene: TRBD2; abundance: once; j_gene: TRBJ2-1; v_gene: TRBV7-8
CDR3nt: TGTGCCAGCAGGGACTACACCACAGATACGCAGTATTTT; CDR3aa: CASRDYTTDTQYF; d_gene: .; abundance: .; j_gene: TRBJ2-3; v_gene: TRBV6-1
CDR3nt: TGTGCCAGCAGTGAAGCAGGGACACCGGTTATCTATGGCTACACCTTC; CDR3aa: CASSEAGTPVIYGYTF; d_gene: .; abundance: .; j_gene: TRBJ1-2; v_gene: TRBV2
CDR3nt: TGCGCCAGCAGCCACCCAATCCCTCGAGGAACTAGCGGGATAGCAGATACGCAGTATTTT; CDR3aa: CASSHPIPRGTSGIADTQYF; d_gene: TRBD2; abundance: .; j_gene: TRBJ2-3; v_gene: TRBV4-1
CDR3nt: TGTGCCAGCAGGGGGAGTGGGGGAGAGGCTTTCTTT; CDR3aa: CASRGSGGEAFF; d_gene: .; abundance: .; j_gene: TRBJ1-1; v_gene: TRBV28
CDR3nt: TGCGCCAGCAGTCACGCCCTAGCGGGCTACGAGCAGTACTTC; CDR3aa: CASSHALAGYEQYF; d_gene: TRBD2; abundance: .; j_gene: TRBJ2-7; v_gene: TRBV5-1
CDR3nt: TGTGCCTGGAGTGTCCTGGGACAGGGAAAAGGCTACACCTTC; CDR3aa: CAWSVLGQGKGYTF; d_gene: TRBD1; abundance: .; j_gene: TRBJ1-2; v_gene: TRBV30
CDR3nt: TGTGCCAGCAGCTTAACTAGCGGGAGGGCTTATGAGCAGTTCTTC; CDR3aa: CASSLTSGRAYEQFF; d_gene: TRBD2; abundance: .; j_gene: TRBJ2-1; v_gene: TRBV7-9
CDR3nt: TGTGCCAGCAGTTTTGCAGGGGGCGCACTAGCGGGGGGCACAGATACGCAGTATTTT; CDR3aa: CASSFAGGALAGGTDTQYF; d_gene: TRBD2; abundance: .; j_gene: TRBJ2-3; v_gene: TRBV28
CDR3nt: TGTGCCAGCAGTTCTCGACAGGGATCCTACGAGCAGTACTTC; CDR3aa: CASSSRQGSYEQYF; d_gene: TRBD1; abundance: .; j_gene: TRBJ2-7; v_gene: TRBV28